These T cell receptor beta chains were read from a single sample in a study of cytomegalovirus exposure and HLA in healthy donors. Assay used: immunoSEQ multiplex PCR; TCRdb lists only in-frame clones, some missing. The sample lists 150,000 to 200,000 clones, 82% seen once, with 1.7% in the top ten. The source material was PBMCs. The receptors were sampled from a young woman in good health and CMV-seronegative. The CDR3 runs from the conserved cysteine through the conserved F or W.

V: TRBV2
J: TRBJ2-1
CDR3: CASSPRNYNEQFF

V: TRBV11-2
J: TRBJ2-3
CDR3: CASSLDRVGDTQYF

V: TRBV5-1
J: TRBJ2-5
CDR3: CASSFHGTGDPPGETQYF

V: TRBV21-1
J: TRBJ1-2
CDR3: CASSKQNYGYTF

V: TRBV2
J: TRBJ1-5
CDR3: CASSLWGDRVGNQPQHF

V: TRBV14
J: TRBJ2-1
CDR3: CASSQDWDYSSSYNEQFF

V: TRBV28
J: TRBJ2-7
CDR3: CASSRTTGEHEQYF

V: TRBV28
J: TRBJ2-2
CDR3: CASSSPGQGNTGELFF

V: TRBV2
J: TRBJ2-1
CDR3: CASRVSASGTYNEQFF

V: TRBV10-2
J: TRBJ2-4
CDR3: CASSENGGEGNF

V: TRBV7-8
J: TRBJ2-4
CDR3: CASSSGTGGCIQYF

V: TRBV30
J: TRBJ2-1
CDR3: CAWSVQSHNEQFF

V: TRBV5-1
J: TRBJ1-1
CDR3: CASSLLVEGPEAFF

V: TRBV6-5
J: TRBJ2-3
CDR3: CASSLAEPSTDTQYF

V: TRBV5-1
J: TRBJ1-1
CDR3: CASSSSGFTNTEAFF

V: TRBV21-1
J: TRBJ2-3
CDR3: CASSKGGRSSTDTQYF

V: TRBV7-2
J: TRBJ1-4
CDR3: CASSSQGQGGSEKLFF

V: TRBV5-6
J: TRBJ2-4
CDR3: CASNLFGAKNIQYF

V: TRBV27
J: -
CDR3: CASSNPSGIDEQYF

V: TRBV11-2
J: TRBJ1-4
CDR3: CASSLWGVATNEKLFF

V: TRBV11-2
J: TRBJ1-1
CDR3: CASSHSWGVTEAFF

V: TRBV18
J: TRBJ2-1
CDR3: CASSPAGTSSYNEQFF